The 21 T cell receptor beta chains presented below share a single source sample, sequenced in a study of CXCR4 blockade with PD-1 therapy in pancreatic cancer. Sequencing used immunoSEQ multiplex PCR; TCRdb keeps in-frame clones, though not all of them. This sample has about 4,000 clones, with roughly 41% found just once. Material: tumor tissue. The receptors were sampled from a human donor with pancreatic ductal adenocarcinoma.

This clone was counted between two and nine times. J is TRBJ1-1 and V is TRBV9; D ambiguous. The length of the CDR3 is 13 residues. With 3 bases removed from V and 3 bases from J, the gap between germline ends came to 9 bases. Per germline, CDR1 SGDLS and CDR2 YYNGEE. DNA of the CDR3: TGTGCCAGCAGCGGATGGTTGCACACTGAAGCTTTCTTT. It encodes CASSGWLHTEAFF.

Only a few counts were recorded for this clone. This chain connects TRBV1 to TRBJ2-1; the D segment call TRBD2 is taken from the table without a DNA check. TRBV1 is recorded as a pseudogene. CDR3 size: 13 residues. The CDR3: CASSLGAYNEQFF. The CDR3, as DNA: TGCGCCAGCAGCCTCGGGGCCTACAATGAGCAGTTCTTC.

V is TRBV19 and J is TRBJ1-5; D gene unclear. CDR3 length equals 18 residues. Per the germline V gene, CDR1 is LNHDA and CDR2 is SQIVND (reference sequence). V was pared by 8 bases and J by 0 bases, with 23 bases between. CDR3 coding DNA: TGTGCCAGTCACCCAACGGGTACAGTTCAGTATAGCAATCAGCCCCAGCATTTT. Its translation: CASHPTGTVQYSNQPQHF.

This clone was detected only a few times. The chain links TRBV9 to TRBJ2-7, with D possibly being TRBD1 or TRBD2 (5 bases each). CDR3 size: 13 residues. Germline CDR1 and CDR2: SGDLS and YYNGEE. V was trimmed by 6 bases and J by 6 bases, leaving 16 bases between them. The CDR3 coding sequence is TGTGCCAGCACCCCCTGGGGACGCGGCGAGCAGTACTTC. Translated: CASTPWGRGEQYF.

The chain links TRBV19 to TRBJ2-2; 8 positions match TRBD2. V shed 7 bases and J 6 bases; nucleotides not matched to a gene: 7. Germline V lookup: CDR1 LNHDA, CDR2 SQIVND (reference sequence). There are 14 residues in the CDR3. The CDR3 nucleotides are TGTGCCAGTAATACGGGGGGGAAACCCGGGGAGCTGTTTTTT. Protein product: CASNTGGKPGELFF. Supplemented by reference TRBV19 and TRBJ2-2, the full variable domain reads DGGITQSPKYLFRKEGQNVTLSCEQNLNHDAMYWYRQDPGQGLRLIYYSQIVNDFQKGDIAEGYSVSREKKESFPLTVTSAQKNPTAFYLCASNTGGKPGELFFGEGSRLTVL.

V is TRBV18 and J is TRBJ2-1; D ambiguous. Trimming left V 4 bases short and J 4 bases short, with 11 bases between. This CDR3 spans 14 amino acids. Germline V CDR1 and CDR2: KGHSH, LQKENI. CDR3 coding DNA: TGTGCCAGCTCACTAGGAAGAAGGTACAATGAGCAGTTCTTC. It yields the protein CASSLGRRYNEQFF.

This clone was counted a few times. The V call is TRBV30, the J call TRBJ2-7, with TRBD2 matching over 15 bases. With V trimmed by 1 base and J by 2 bases, 9 bases remained unmatched. CDR1 and CDR2 from the germline V gene are GTSNPN and SVGIG (reference sequence). This CDR3 spans 18 amino acids. CDR3 nucleotide sequence: TGTGCCTGGAGTGATGTCCCGGGACTAGCGGGGGGAACCTACGAGCAGTACTTC. It codes for CAWSDVPGLAGGTYEQYF.

In nucleotides, the CDR3 is TGTGCCAGCTCACCAAAACTAGTCCCCTACGAGCAGTACTTC. Protein product: CASSPKLVPYEQYF. The chain carries TRBV18 and TRBJ2-7; TRBD2 is a possible D gene (5 bases). Germline V lookup: CDR1 KGHSH, CDR2 LQKENI. This CDR3 is built from 14 residues. Trimming left V 2 bases short and J 2 bases short, with 10 bases between.

The CDR3 loop reads CAWSVGLGPTDTQYF. In DNA form, the CDR3 reads TGTGCCTGGAGTGTAGGTCTAGGTCCCACAGATACGCAGTATTTT. V is TRBV30 and J is TRBJ2-3; no reliable D call. The germline V gene encodes CDR1 GTSNPN and CDR2 SVGIG (reference sequence). The CDR3 has 15 amino acids. Trimming removed 0 bases from V and 2 bases from J, with 12 bases in between.

This clone occurred a few times. V is TRBV9 and J is TRBJ2-1, with 7 bases aligning to TRBD2. From germline, CDR1 is SGDLS and CDR2 YYNGEE. This CDR3 region has 15 residues. V trimming: 1 base; J trimming: 5 bases; junction bases outside the gene matches: 6. The CDR3, as DNA: TGTGCCAGCAGCGTAATCGAGCGGGGAAACAATGAGCAGTTCTTC. It translates to CASSVIERGNNEQFF.

This clone was found a few times. The chain joins TRBV6-8 to TRBJ1-1, with 7 bases that match TRBD1. Germline-derived CDR1 and CDR2 are MNHGY and SAAAGT. V dropped 5 bases and J dropped 7; count of bases not matched to a gene: 13. CDR3 length: 15 amino acids. The DNA of the CDR3 is TGTGCCAGCAGTGACATGTCAGGGGGGAGATATGAAGCTTTCTTT. Amino acid sequence: CASSDMSGGRYEAFF.

The chain uses TRBV6-8 and TRBJ2-5; D may be TRBD1 or TRBD2 (6 bases each). Between the trimmed V and J ends, which lost 10 bases and 7 bases, there was a span of 28 bases. Germline CDR1 and CDR2: MNHGY and SAAAGT. The length of the CDR3 is 16 residues. The CDR3 nucleotides are TGTGCCACCCTACTTGGGGGGCCCCATGGTGCTGGGACCCAGTACTTC. This gives the protein CATLLGGPHGAGTQYF.

The rearrangement joins TRBV5-1 to TRBJ2-7; 11 nucleotides agree with TRBD2. With 7 bases clipped from V and 0 bases from J, the junction kept 6 bases outside the gene matches. The CDR3 spans 15 residues. Germline CDR1 and CDR2: SGHRS and YFSETQ. CDR3 in DNA: TGCGCCAGCGCTTATCTAGCGGGGGGCTCCTACGAGCAGTACTTC. Its protein is CASAYLAGGSYEQYF.

This clone was seen a few times. The chain links TRBV9 to TRBJ2-7; D is ambiguous. The CDR3 is 16 residues long. The germline V and J ends were trimmed by 6 bases and 2 bases, with 21 bases remaining between them. CDR1 is SGDLS and CDR2 is YYNGEE in the germline V gene. In DNA form, the CDR3 reads TGTGCCAGCATTGGCTACCCGAGCTCGCGAGCCTACGAGCAGTACTTC. Its protein product is CASIGYPSSRAYEQYF. The whole variable domain, filled in from reference TRBV9 and TRBJ2-7, reads DSGVTQTPKHLITATGQRVTLRCSPRSGDLSVYWYQQSLDQGLQFLIQYYNGEERAKGNILERFSAQQFPDLHSELNLSSLELGDSALYFCASIGYPSSRAYEQYFGPGTRLTVT.

This clone appeared a few times. The V gene is TRBV7-5, the J gene TRBJ2-3; the listed D gene, TRBD1, was not tested against the DNA. TRBV7-5 is annotated as a pseudogene. CDR3 length equals 14 residues. The CDR3 loop reads CASSFQGSTDTQYF. The CDR3 nucleotides are TGTGCCAGCAGCTTTCAGGGGAGCACAGATACGCAGTATTTT.

This clone was found a few times. The J gene is TRBJ2-7, the V gene TRBV6-8; 7 nucleotides align to TRBD1. V shed 3 bases, J shed 3 bases, and the junction held 2 bases outside the gene matches. This CDR3 has 13 amino acids. Germline V gene sequence: CDR1 MNHGY, CDR2 SAAAGT. The CDR3 DNA follows: TGTGCCAGCAGTTATAGGGGGCTCTACGAGCAGTACTTC. This codes for CASSYRGLYEQYF.

This clone was counted only a few times. The rearrangement joins TRBV19 to TRBJ1-5, with no clear D. The germline V and J ends were trimmed by 4 bases and 5 bases, with 15 bases remaining between them. This CDR3 contains 15 residues. CDR1 is LNHDA, CDR2 SQIVND, per germline (reference sequence). The CDR3 coding sequence is TGTGCCAGTAGTAACCCGGGCTTCGCCTATCAGCCCCAGCATTTT. Protein: CASSNPGFAYQPQHF.

This clone was seen more than once but under ten times. V is TRBV6-8 and J is TRBJ1-1; tentatively, D is TRBD1 (6 bases). CDR3 length: 13 amino acids. The V gene's germline CDR1 is MNHGY and CDR2 SAAAGT. The V and J ends lost 5 bases and 3 bases respectively, with 10 bases between them. Here the CDR3 DNA reads TGTGCCAGCAGTACAGGGTATCACACTGAAGCTTTCTTT. This codes for CASSTGYHTEAFF.

This clone is classed as medium-sized. V and J are TRBV6-8 and TRBJ1-1, with 8 bases lining up with TRBD1. CDR1 is MNHGY and CDR2 is SAAAGT in the germline V gene. V lost 6 bases to trimming and J lost 3 bases; unmatched junction nucleotides: 0. This CDR3 contains 12 residues. CDR3 residues: CASRQGDTEAFF. DNA for the CDR3: TGTGCCAGCAGACAGGGGGACACTGAAGCTTTCTTT.

The genes are TRBV18 and TRBJ1-2; no firm D call. The CDR3 length is 17 residues. The V gene's germline CDR1 is KGHSH and CDR2 LQKENI. Trimming pared 4 bases from V and 4 bases from J, leaving 22 bases between. The CDR3 DNA sequence: TGTGCCAGCTCACAGACCGAACAGACCTCCGACATCTATGGCTACACCTTC. Its translation: CASSQTEQTSDIYGYTF.

The gene calls are TRBV6-1 and TRBJ1-6; the D gene is possibly TRBD1 (6 bases). Trimming cost V 0 bases and J 6 bases, with 12 bases left between them. Germline loops: CDR1 MNHNS, CDR2 SASEGT. The CDR3 runs 16 residues. CDR3 amino acids: CASSEARQVPNSPLHF. In DNA form, the CDR3 reads TGTGCCAGCAGTGAAGCAAGACAGGTCCCTAATTCACCCCTCCACTTT.